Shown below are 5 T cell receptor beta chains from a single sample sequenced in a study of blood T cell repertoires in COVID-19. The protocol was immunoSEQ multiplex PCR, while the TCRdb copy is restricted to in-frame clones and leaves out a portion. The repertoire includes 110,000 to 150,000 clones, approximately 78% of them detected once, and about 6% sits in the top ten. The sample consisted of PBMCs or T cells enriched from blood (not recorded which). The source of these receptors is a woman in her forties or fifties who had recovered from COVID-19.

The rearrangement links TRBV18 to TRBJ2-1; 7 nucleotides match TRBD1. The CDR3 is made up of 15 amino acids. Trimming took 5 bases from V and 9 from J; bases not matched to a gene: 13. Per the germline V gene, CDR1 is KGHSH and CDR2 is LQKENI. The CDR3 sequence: CASSSGQEDVAEQFF. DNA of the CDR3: TGTGCCAGCTCATCCGGACAGGAGGATGTAGCTGAGCAGTTCTTC.

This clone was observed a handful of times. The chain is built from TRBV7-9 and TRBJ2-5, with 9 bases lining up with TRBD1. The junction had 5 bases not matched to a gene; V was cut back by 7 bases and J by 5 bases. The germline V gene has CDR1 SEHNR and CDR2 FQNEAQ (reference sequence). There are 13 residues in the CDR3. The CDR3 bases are TGTGCCAGCACCCCAACAGGGGGCGAGACCCAGTACTTC. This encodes CASTPTGGETQYF.

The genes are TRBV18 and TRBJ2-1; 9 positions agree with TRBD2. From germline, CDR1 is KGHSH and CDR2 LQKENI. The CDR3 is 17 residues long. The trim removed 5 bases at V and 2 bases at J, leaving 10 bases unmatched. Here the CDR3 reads CASSYSGGGHPYNEQFF. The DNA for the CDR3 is TGTGCCAGCTCATATAGCGGGGGAGGACATCCCTACAATGAGCAGTTCTTC.

The CDR3 reads CATSPSGGINEQFF. DNA of the CDR3: TGTGCCACGTCCCCTAGCGGGGGGATAAATGAGCAGTTCTTC. This chain links TRBV18 with TRBJ2-1, with TRBD2 matching 11 bases. The CDR3 loop spans 14 amino acids. Germline-derived CDR1 and CDR2 are KGHSH and LQKENI. After removal of 10 bases from V and 7 bases from J, the junction contained 9 bases not matched to a gene.

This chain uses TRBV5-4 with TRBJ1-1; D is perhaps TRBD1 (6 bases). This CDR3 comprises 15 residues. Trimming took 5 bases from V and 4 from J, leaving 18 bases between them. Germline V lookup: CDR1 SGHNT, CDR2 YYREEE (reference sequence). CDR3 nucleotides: TGTGCCAGCAGTGCGGGGGGCGAGGGTACCACTGAAGCTTTCTTT. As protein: CASSAGGEGTTEAFF.